The next 8 T cell receptor beta chains were all read from a single sample in a study of response to subunit inactivated influenza vaccine. One entry per CDR3 protein, called by TCRdb with MiXCR from the RT-PCR reads. Of approximately 230,000 distinct CDR3 sequences in the sample, 10% to 15% were seen once. The sample consisted of non-naive T cells sorted from PBMCs, taken 14 to 15 days before vaccination. The receptor source for this set is a man in his fifties who received an inactivated influenza vaccine.

V and J are TRBV28 and TRBJ1-1; D is undetermined. Looked up from germline, CDR1 is MDHEN and CDR2 is SYDVKM. The CDR3 has 14 amino acids. Trimming took off 5 bases at V and 0 bases at J, with 10 bases between the two ends. The CDR3 nucleotides read TGTGCCAGCAGTCGAGGGAGATTGAACACTGAAGCTTTCTTT. It codes for CASSRGRLNTEAFF.

A few counts support this clonotype. The CDR3 bases are TGTGCCAGCAGCTTAAACGCGGGGGGGACCTACAATGAGCAGTTCTTC. Translated, it gives CASSLNAGGTYNEQFF. This chain joins TRBV7-2 and TRBJ2-1; 9 positions match TRBD2. With 2 bases clipped from V and 2 bases from J, the junction kept 4 bases outside the gene matches. This CDR3 region has 16 residues. CDR1 SGHTA and CDR2 FQGNSA come from the germline V gene.

On this clonotype: A much larger clone lies one base from this, so it may be a read error. V and J are TRBV12-3 or TRBV12-4 and TRBJ2-1, with TRBD2 identical over 8 bases. The J segment lost 10 bases and the V segment lost 8 bases, leaving 16 bases of the junction unmatched. The CDR3 contains 15 residues. CDR3 in DNA: TGTGCCAGCGGTTCCCAGCGGGGGCCCCTTCAGGAGCAGTTCTTC. It translates to CASGSQRGPLQEQFF.

This clonotype was counted a few times. The gene calls are TRBV7-3 and TRBJ2-7; D is unresolved. This CDR3 has 13 residues. The germline V and J ends were trimmed by 5 bases and 4 bases, with 12 bases remaining between them. CDR1 SGHTA and CDR2 FQGTGA come from the germline V gene. CDR3 DNA sequence: TGTGCCAGCAGCCTCGGGTCAGTTTACGAGCAGTACTTC. This sequence encodes CASSLGSVYEQYF.

The V call is TRBV20-1, the J call TRBJ1-5; weak D call: TRBD1 (5 bases). Germline lookup yields CDR1 DFQATT and CDR2 SNEGSKA (reference sequence). This CDR3 region has 15 residues. Trimming left V 0 bases short and J 9 bases short, with 18 bases between. CDR3 sequence: CSARDLRAPGGPQHF. CDR3 bases: TGCAGTGCTAGAGATCTGAGGGCCCCGGGGGGGCCCCAGCATTTT.

The rearrangement links TRBV20-1 to TRBJ2-5, with 7 bases lining up with TRBD2. V lost 2 bases to trimming and J lost 0 bases; unmatched junction nucleotides: 12. Looked up from germline, CDR1 is DFQATT and CDR2 is SNEGSKA (reference sequence). The CDR3 has 17 residues. The CDR3 region has the DNA TGCAGTGCTAGACCCATGATAGCGGGCCGGTACCAAGAGACCCAGTACTTC. Encoded protein: CSARPMIAGRYQETQYF.

This clonotype was counted a few times. This sequence joins TRBV10-3 and TRBJ2-6; unclear D gene. The CDR3 extends over 16 amino acids. The V gene's germline CDR1 is ENHRY and CDR2 SYGVKD. V was trimmed by 10 bases and J by 2 bases, leaving 18 bases between them. CDR3 sequence reads: CATQMTGVPGANVLTF. The CDR3 DNA reads TGTGCCACGCAAATGACCGGCGTCCCTGGGGCCAACGTCCTGACTTTC.

The chain links TRBV6-2 or TRBV6-3 to TRBJ2-7, with D tentatively TRBD2 (6 bases). Trimming stripped 5 bases from V and 9 bases from J, with 23 bases between. The CDR3 is made up of 15 amino acids. In germline, CDR1 is MNHEY, CDR2 SVGEGT. CDR3 bases: TGTGCCAGCAGTCAGGGAGGAGTAGCCGGGGATCGGCAGTACTTC. Amino acids: CASSQGGVAGDRQYF.